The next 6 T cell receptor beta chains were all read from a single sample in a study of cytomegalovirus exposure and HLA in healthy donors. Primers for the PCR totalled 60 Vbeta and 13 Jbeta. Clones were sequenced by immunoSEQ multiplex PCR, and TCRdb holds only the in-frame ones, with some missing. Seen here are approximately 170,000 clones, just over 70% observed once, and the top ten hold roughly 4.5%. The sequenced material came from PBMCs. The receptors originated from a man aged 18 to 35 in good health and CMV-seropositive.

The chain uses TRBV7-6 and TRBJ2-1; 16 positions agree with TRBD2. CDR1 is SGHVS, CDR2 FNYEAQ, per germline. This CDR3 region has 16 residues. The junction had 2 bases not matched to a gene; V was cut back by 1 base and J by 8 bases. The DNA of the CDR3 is TGTGCCAGCAGCTTAGGGGGACTAGCGGGGGGGCATGAGCAGTTCTTC. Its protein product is CASSLGGLAGGHEQFF.

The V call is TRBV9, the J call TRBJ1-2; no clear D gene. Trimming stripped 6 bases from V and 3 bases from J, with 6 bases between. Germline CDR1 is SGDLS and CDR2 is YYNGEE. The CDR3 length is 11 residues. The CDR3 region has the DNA TGTGCCAGCATGAGGGACTATGGCTACACCTTC. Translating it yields CASMRDYGYTF.

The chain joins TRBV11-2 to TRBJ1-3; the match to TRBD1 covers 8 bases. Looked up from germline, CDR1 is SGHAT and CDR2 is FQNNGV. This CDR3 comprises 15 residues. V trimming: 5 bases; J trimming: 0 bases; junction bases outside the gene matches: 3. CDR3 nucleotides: TGTGCCAGCAGCCTCGGGACAGGCTCTGGAAACACCATATATTTT. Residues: CASSLGTGSGNTIYF.

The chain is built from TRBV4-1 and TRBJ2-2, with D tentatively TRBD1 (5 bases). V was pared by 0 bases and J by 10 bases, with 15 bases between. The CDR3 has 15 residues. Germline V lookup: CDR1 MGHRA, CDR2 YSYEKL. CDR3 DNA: TGCGCCAGCAGCCAAGATGGTCAAGGGGAAGAGGAGCTGTTTTTT. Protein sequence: CASSQDGQGEEELFF.

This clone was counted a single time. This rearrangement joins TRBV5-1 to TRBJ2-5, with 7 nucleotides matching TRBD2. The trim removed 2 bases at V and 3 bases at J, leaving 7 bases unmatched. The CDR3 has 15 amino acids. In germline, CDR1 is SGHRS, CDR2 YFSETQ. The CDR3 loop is CASSFWGRAKETQYF. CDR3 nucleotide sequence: TGCGCCAGCAGCTTCTGGGGGAGGGCCAAAGAGACCCAGTACTTC.

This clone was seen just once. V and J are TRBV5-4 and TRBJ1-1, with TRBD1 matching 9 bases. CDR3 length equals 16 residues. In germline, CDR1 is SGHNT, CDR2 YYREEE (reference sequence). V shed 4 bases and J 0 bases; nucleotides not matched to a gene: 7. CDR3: CASSDGTGPMNTEAFF. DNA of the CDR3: TGTGCCAGCAGCGATGGGACAGGGCCAATGAACACTGAAGCTTTCTTT.